Shown below are 4 T cell receptor beta chains from a single sample sequenced in a study of T-cell reconstitution after alpha-beta-depleted transplantation in children. TCRbeta library preparation incorporated unique molecular identifiers. TCRdb redid the calling of the PCR reads with MiXCR, one entry per CDR3 protein. The table lists more than 200,000 distinct CDR3 sequences, about 25% of them singletons. This specimen consisted of PBMCs, obtained before TCRalphabeta/CD19-depleted stem cell transplant. The receptors come from a girl aged 2-10 years with Fanconi anemia, due to receive a stem cell transplant.

V usage is TRBV20-1 and J usage is TRBJ2-1; tentative D call: TRBD2 (7 bases). Trimming shortened V by 7 bases and J by 0 bases, and 13 bases separated the two germline ends. This CDR3 has 14 amino acids. CDR1 DFQATT and CDR2 SNEGSKA come from the germline V gene (reference sequence). CDR3 bases: TGCAGTGGGGGGCGGGGGAGCTCCTACAATGAGCAGTTCTTC. The encoded protein is CSGGRGSSYNEQFF.

J is TRBJ2-3 and V is TRBV7-2, with 8 nucleotides matching TRBD2. CDR1 SGHTA and CDR2 FQGNSA come from the germline V gene. The CDR3 has 17 residues. V trimming: 5 bases; J trimming: 3 bases; junction bases outside the gene matches: 13. Here the CDR3 DNA reads TGTGCCAGCAGCCCGGGGCCTAGGGCGGGAGGTACAGATACGCAGTATTTT. It specifies CASSPGPRAGGTDTQYF.

This clonotype appeared many times. CDR3 nucleotide sequence: TGCAGTGCTCCTACGACCGGGACTAGCGGGGTAACCTACGAGCAGTACTTC. The encoded protein is CSAPTTGTSGVTYEQYF. This chain joins TRBV20-1 and TRBJ2-7; 13 bases line up with TRBD2. Germline CDR1 is DFQATT and CDR2 is SNEGSKA (reference sequence). This CDR3 has 17 amino acids. Unmatched junction bases numbered 12, after V lost 5 bases and J lost 2 bases.

This sequence joins TRBV12-3 or TRBV12-4 and TRBJ2-1; no definite D call. Deletions cut 6 bases from V and 0 bases from J, with 6 bases between. The CDR3 covers 13 residues. The CDR3 DNA is TGTGCCAGCAGAATGAGCTCCTACAATGAGCAGTTCTTC. It encodes CASRMSSYNEQFF.